The clone carrying this T cell receptor (beta chain) was found many times. Its target is unknown. TCRdb redid the calling of the 5' RACE reads with MiXCR, one entry per CDR3 protein. The data hold about 50,000 distinct CDR3 sequences, with less than 9.5% observed a single time. This specimen comes from a study of early T cells in non-severe SARS-CoV-2 infection. Study-wide results and limits: VDJdb matches were skewed toward anti-spike CD8 T cell responses.

Germline V CDR1 and CDR2: SQVTM, ANQGSEA. The trim removed 7 bases at V and 5 bases at J, leaving 13 bases unmatched. This CDR3 region has 15 residues. The V gene is TRBV29-1, the J gene TRBJ2-1; TRBD2 matches at 8 bases. The receptor comes from an adult who was a healthcare worker with PCR-confirmed SARS-CoV-2 infection or an uninfected control (not recorded which). Input material: whole blood. Written as DNA, the CDR3 is TGCAGCGCAGCTTTTCTGGCGGGGGGAAACAATGAGCAGTTCTTC. Residues: CSAAFLAGGNNEQFF.